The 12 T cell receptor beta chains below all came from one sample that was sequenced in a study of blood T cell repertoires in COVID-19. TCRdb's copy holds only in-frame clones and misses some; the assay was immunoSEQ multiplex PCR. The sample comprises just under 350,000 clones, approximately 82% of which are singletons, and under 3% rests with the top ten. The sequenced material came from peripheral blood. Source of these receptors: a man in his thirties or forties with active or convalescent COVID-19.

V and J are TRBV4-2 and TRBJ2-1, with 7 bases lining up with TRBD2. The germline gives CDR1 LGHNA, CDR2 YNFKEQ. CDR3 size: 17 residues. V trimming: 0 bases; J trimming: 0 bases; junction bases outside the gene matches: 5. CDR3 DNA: TGTGCCAGCAGCCAAGAAGGGAGGGGTTTCTCCTACAATGAGCAGTTCTTC. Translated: CASSQEGRGFSYNEQFF.

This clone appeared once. The CDR3 is CASSQGGRDSYNEQFF. In nucleotides, the CDR3 is TGCGCCAGCAGCCAAGGAGGGCGAGACTCCTACAATGAGCAGTTCTTC. This chain joins TRBV4-1 and TRBJ2-1, with a possible D match to TRBD2 (5 bases). This CDR3 comprises 16 residues. CDR1 is MGHRA, CDR2 YSYEKL, per germline. Trimming took 1 base from V and 0 from J, leaving 10 bases between them.

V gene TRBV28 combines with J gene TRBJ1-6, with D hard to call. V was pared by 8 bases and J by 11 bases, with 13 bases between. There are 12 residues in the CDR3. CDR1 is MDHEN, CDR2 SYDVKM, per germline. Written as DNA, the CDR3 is TGTGCCAGCGTTGAGGAGGGCACACCCCTCCACTTT. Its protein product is CASVEEGTPLHF.

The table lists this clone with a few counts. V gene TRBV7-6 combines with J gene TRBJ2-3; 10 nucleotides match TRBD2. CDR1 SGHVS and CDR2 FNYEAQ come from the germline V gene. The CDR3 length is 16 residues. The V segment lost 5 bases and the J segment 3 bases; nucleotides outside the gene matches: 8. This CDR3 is CASSQQRGGGTDTQYF. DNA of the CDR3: TGTGCCAGCAGCCAACAGCGGGGGGGAGGGACAGATACGCAGTATTTT.

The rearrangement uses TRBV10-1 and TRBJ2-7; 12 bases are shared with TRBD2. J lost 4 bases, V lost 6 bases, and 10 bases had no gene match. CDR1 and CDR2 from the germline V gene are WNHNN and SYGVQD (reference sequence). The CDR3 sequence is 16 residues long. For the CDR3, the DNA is TGCGCCAGCAGACCAGGACTAGCGGGGAATTTTTACGAGCAGTACTTC. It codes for CASRPGLAGNFYEQYF.

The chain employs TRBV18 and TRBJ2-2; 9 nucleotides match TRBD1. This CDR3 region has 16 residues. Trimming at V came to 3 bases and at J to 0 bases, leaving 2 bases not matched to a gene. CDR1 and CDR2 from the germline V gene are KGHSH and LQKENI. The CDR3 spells CASSPTGGPNTGELFF. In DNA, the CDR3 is TGTGCCAGCTCACCTACAGGGGGCCCGAACACCGGGGAGCTGTTTTTT.

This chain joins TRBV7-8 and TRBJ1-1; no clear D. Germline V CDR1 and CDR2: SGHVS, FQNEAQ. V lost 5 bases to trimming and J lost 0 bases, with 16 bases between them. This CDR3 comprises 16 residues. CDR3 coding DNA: TGTGCCAGCAGCCTGAGATACGAACGCATGAACACTGAAGCTTTCTTT. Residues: CASSLRYERMNTEAFF.

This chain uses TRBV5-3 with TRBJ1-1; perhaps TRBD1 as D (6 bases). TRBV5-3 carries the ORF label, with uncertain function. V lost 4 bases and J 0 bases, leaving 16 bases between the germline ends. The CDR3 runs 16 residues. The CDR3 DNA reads TGTGCCAGAAGCGGGGAGACGGACAGCATGAACACTGAAGCTTTCTTT. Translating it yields CARSGETDSMNTEAFF.

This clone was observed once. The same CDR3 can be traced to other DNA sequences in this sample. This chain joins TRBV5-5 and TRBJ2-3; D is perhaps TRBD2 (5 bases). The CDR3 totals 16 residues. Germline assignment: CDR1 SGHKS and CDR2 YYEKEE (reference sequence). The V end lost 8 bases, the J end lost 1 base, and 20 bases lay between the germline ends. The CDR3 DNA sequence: TGTGCCAGTAGCCCGCTTTCGAGGGCGGGCACAGATACGCAGTATTTT. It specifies CASSPLSRAGTDTQYF.

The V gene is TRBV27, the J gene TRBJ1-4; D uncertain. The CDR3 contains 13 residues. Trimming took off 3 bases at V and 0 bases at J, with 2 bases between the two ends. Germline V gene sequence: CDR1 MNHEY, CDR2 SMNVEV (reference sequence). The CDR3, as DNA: TGTGCCAGCAGTTTCGCAACTAATGAAAAACTGTTTTTT. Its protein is CASSFATNEKLFF.

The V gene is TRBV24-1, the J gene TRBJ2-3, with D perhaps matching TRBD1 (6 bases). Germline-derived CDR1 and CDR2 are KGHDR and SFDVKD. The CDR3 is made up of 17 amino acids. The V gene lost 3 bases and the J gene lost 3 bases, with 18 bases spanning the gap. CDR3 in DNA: TGTGCCACCAGTGATCCCCGCCGGGACATATGGACAGATACGCAGTATTTT. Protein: CATSDPRRDIWTDTQYF.

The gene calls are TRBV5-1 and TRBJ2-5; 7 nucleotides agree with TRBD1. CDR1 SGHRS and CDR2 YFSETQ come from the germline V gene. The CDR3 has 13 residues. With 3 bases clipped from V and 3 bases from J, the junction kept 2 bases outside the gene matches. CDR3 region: CASSSGTEETQYF. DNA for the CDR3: TGCGCCAGCAGCTCTGGGACAGAAGAGACCCAGTACTTC.